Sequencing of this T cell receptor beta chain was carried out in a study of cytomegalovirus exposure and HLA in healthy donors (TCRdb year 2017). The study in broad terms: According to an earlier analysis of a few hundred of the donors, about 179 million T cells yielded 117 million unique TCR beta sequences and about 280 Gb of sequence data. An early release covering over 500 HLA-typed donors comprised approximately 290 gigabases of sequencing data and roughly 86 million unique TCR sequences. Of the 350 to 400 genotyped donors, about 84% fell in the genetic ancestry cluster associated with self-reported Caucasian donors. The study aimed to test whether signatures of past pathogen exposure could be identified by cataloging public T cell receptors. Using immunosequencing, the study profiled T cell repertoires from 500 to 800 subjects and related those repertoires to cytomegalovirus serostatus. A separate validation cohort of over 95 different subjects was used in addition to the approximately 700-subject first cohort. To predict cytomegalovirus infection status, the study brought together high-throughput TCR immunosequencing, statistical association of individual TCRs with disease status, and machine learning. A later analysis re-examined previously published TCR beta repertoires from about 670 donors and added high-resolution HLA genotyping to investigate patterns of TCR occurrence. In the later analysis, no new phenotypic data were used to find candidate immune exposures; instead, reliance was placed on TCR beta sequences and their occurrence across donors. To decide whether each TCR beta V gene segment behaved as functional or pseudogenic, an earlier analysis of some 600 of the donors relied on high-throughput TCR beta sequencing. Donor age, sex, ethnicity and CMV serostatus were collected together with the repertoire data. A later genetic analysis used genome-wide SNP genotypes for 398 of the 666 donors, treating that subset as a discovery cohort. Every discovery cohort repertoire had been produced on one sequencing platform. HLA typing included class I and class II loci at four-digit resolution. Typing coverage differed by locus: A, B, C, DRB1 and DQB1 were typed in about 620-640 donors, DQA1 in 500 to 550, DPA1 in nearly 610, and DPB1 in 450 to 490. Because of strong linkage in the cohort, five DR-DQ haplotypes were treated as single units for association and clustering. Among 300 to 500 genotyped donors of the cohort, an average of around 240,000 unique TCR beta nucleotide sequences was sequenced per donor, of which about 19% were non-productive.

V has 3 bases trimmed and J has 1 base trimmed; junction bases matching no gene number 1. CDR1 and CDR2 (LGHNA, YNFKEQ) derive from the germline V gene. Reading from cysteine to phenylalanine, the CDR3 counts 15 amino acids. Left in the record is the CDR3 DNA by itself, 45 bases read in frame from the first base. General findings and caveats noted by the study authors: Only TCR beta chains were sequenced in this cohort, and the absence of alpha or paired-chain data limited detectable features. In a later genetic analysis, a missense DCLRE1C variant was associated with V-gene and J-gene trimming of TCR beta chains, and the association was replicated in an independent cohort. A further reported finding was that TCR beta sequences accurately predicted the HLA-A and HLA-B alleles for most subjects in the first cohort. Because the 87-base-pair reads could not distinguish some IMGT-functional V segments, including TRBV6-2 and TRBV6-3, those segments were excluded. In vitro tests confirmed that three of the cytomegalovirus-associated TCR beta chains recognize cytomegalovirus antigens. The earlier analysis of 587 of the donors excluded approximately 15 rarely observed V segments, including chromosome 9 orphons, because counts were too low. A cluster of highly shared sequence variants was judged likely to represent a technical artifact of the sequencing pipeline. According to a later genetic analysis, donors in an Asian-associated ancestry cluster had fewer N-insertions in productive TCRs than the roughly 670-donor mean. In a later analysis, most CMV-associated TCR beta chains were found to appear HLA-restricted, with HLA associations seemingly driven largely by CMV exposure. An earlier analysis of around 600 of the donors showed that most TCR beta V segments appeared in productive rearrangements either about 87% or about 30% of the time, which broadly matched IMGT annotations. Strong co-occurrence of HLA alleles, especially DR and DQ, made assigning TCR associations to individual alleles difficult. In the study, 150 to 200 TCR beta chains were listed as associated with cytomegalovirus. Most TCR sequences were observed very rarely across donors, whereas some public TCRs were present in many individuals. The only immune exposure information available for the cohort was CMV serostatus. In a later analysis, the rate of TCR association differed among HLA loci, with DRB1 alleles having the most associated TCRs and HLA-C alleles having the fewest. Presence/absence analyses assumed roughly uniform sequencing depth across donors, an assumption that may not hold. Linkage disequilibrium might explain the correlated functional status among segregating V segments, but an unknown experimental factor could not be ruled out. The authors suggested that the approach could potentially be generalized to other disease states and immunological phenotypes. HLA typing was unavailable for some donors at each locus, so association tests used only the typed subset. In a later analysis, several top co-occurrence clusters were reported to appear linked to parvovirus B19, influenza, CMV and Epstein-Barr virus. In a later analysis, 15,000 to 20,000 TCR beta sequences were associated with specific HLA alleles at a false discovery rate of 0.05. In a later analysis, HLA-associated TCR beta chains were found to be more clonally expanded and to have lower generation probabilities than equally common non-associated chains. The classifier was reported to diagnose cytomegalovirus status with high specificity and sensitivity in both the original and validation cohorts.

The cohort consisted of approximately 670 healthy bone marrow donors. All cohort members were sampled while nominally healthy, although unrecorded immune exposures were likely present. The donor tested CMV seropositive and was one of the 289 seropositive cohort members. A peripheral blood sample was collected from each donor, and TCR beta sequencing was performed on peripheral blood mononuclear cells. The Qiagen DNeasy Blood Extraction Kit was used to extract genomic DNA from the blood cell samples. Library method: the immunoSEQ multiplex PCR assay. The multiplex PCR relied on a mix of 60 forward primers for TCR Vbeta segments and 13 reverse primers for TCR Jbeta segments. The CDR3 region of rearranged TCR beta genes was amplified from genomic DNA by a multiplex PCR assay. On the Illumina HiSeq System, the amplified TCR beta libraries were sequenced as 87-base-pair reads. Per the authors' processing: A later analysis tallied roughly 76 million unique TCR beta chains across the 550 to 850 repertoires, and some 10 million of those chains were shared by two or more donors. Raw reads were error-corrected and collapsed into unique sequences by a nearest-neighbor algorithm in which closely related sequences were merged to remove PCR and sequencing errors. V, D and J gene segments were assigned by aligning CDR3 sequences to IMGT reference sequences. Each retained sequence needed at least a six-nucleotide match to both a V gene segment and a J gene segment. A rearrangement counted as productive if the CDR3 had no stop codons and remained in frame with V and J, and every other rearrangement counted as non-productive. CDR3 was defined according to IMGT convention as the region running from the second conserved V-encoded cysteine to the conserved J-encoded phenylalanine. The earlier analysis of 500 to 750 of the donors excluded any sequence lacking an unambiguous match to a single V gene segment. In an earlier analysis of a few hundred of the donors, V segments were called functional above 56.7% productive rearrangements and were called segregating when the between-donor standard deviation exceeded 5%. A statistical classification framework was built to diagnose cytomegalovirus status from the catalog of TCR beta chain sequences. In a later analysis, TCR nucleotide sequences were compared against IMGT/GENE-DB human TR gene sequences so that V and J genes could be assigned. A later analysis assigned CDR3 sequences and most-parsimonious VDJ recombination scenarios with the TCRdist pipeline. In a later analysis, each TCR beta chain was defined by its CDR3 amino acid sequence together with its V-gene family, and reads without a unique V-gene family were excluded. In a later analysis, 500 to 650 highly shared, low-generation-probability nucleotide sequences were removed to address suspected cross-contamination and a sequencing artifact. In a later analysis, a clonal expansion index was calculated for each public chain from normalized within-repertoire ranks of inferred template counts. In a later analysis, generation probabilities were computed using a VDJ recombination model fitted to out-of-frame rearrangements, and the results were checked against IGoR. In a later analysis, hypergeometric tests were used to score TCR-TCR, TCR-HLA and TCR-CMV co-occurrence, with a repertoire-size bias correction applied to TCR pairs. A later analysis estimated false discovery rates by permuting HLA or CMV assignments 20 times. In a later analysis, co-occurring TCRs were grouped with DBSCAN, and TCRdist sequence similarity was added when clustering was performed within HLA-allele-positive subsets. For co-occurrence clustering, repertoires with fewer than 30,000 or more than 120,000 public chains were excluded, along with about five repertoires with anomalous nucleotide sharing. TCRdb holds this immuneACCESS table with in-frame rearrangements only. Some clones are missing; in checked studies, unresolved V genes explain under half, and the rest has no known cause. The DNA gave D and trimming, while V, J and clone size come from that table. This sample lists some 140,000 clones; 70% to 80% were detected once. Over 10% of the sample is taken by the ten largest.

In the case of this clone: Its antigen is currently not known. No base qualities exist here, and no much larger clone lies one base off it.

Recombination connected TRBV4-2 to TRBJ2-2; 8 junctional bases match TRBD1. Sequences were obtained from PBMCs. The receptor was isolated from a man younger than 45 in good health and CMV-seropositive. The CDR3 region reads CASSHDRGNTGELFF. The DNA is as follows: TGTGCCAGCAGCCATGACAGGGGGAACACCGGGGAGCTGTTTTTT.